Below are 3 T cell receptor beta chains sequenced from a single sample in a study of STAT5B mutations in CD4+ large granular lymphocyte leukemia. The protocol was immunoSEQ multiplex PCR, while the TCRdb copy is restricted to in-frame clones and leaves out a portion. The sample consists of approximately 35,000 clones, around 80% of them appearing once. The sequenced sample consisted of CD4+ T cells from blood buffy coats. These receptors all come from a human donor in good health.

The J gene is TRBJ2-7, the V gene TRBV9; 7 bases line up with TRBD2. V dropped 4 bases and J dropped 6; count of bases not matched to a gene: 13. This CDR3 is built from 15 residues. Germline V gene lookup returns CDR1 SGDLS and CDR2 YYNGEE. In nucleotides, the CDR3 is TGTGCCAGCAGCCCAGGACTAGACCCCACTCGCGAGCAGTACTTC. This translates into CASSPGLDPTREQYF.

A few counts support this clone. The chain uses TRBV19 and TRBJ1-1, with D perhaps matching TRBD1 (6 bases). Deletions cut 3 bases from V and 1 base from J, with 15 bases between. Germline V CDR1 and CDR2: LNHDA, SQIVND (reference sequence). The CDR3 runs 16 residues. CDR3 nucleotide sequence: TGTGCCAGTAGTATCGGAGGAGTCAGGGGGAACACTGAAGCTTTCTTT. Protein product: CASSIGGVRGNTEAFF.

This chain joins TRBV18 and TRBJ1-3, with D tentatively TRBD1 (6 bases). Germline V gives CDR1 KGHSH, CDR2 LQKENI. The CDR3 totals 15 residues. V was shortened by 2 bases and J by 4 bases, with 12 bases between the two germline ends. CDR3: CASSPNREYGNTIYF. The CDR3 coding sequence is TGTGCCAGCTCACCAAACAGGGAGTACGGAAACACCATATATTTT.